What follows describes a single T cell receptor (beta chain). Its matching antigen is unknown. Germline-derived CDR1 and CDR2 are SGHNT and YYREEE (reference sequence). This CDR3 contains 16 residues. The trim removed 1 base at V and 2 bases at J, leaving 6 bases unmatched. TCRdb passed the reads through MiXCR, listing each CDR3 protein once. The table includes some 400,000 distinct CDR3 sequences, roughly a third detected once. This record belongs to a study of T cell repertoires in cytomegalovirus infection. Across the whole study: Signatures in public TCR beta sequences pointed to both CMV infection and matching HLA type.

Notes on the study in general: There were HLA-C-restricted CMV-specific TCR beta clonotypes dominating the ex vivo response. Pooled public TCR beta family frequency picked out CMV carriers with the relevant HLA.

The sequenced sample was PBMCs. This sequence joins TRBV5-4 and TRBJ2-5, with 9 nucleotides matching TRBD2. The origin of this receptor is a human donor in good health (CMV status not recorded). Some clones in this sample may be carry-over from other donors' samples. The CDR3 DNA sequence: TGTGCCAGCAGCTTGAGTTTCGCGGGGGGGCAAGAGACCCAGTACTTC. This gives the protein CASSLSFAGGQETQYF.